These 28 T cell receptor beta chains were all obtained from the same sample, sequenced in a study of CD4 T cells in relation to SARS-CoV-2 and coronaviruses. No antigens are known for them. Sequenced by immunoSEQ multiplex PCR; TCRdb stores in-frame clones only, minus some. The data show 20,000 to 25,000 clones, about four fifths seen once. The unexposed donors gave CD4+ T cells in about 2010-2018, prior to COVID-19. The cells were cultured for around ten days before CD4+ T cells were isolated. The sequenced sample consisted of CD4+ T cells from PBMCs, cultured in vitro. These receptors were taken from a human donor in good health.

The rearrangement joins TRBV14 to TRBJ2-7, with a tentative D call TRBD2 (5 bases). CDR3 length equals 15 residues. Trimming cost V 4 bases and J 0 bases, with 13 bases left between them. Germline loops: CDR1 SGHDN, CDR2 FVKESK. Here the CDR3 reads CASSPERANSYEQYF. CDR3 bases: TGTGCCAGCAGCCCCGAGAGGGCTAACTCCTACGAGCAGTACTTC.

The genes are TRBV18 and TRBJ2-5, with D hard to call. Trimming took 3 bases from V and 0 from J, leaving 5 bases between them. Germline V gene sequence: CDR1 KGHSH, CDR2 LQKENI. The CDR3 consists of 13 residues. The CDR3 DNA reads TGTGCCAGCTCACCCACTGACCAAGAGACCCAGTACTTC. This translates into CASSPTDQETQYF.

The chain couples TRBV5-1 to TRBJ1-2; no definite D call. With 0 bases removed from V and 0 bases from J, the gap between germline ends came to 12 bases. This CDR3 spans 16 amino acids. Germline V gene sequence: CDR1 SGHRS, CDR2 YFSETQ. CDR3 coding DNA: TGCGCCAGCAGCTTGGGGACGGTAAATCCTAACTATGGCTACACCTTC. It translates to CASSLGTVNPNYGYTF.

The chain carries TRBV5-1 and TRBJ2-5, with a possible D match to TRBD1 (6 bases). CDR1 is SGHRS and CDR2 is YFSETQ in the germline V gene. The CDR3 has 14 amino acids. The V end was cut by 0 bases, the J end by 3 bases, with 9 bases between. The CDR3 protein is CASSLGPGEETQYF. The CDR3 DNA follows: TGCGCCAGCAGCTTGGGGCCAGGGGAAGAGACCCAGTACTTC.

V usage is TRBV6-2 or TRBV6-3 and J usage is TRBJ1-2; D is unresolved. V lost 6 bases, J lost 7 bases, and 6 bases lay in between. Germline CDR1 is MNHEY and CDR2 is SVGEGT. The CDR3 totals 10 residues. This CDR3 reads CASSNSGYTF. The DNA for the CDR3 is TGTGCCAGCAGCAACAGTGGCTACACCTTC.

V and J are TRBV4-2 and TRBJ2-1; 11 bases map to TRBD2. After removal of 2 bases from V and 5 bases from J, the junction contained 8 bases not matched to a gene. The CDR3 totals 17 residues. Germline V gene lookup returns CDR1 LGHNA and CDR2 YNFKEQ. The CDR3 loop is CASSQYSGTSGNNEQFF. The CDR3 coding sequence is TGTGCCAGCAGCCAATACTCTGGGACTAGCGGTAACAATGAGCAGTTCTTC.

The V call is TRBV4-1, the J call TRBJ2-5, with a weak D call TRBD2 (5 bases). V lost 2 bases to trimming and J lost 2 bases, with 12 bases between them. The germline gives CDR1 MGHRA, CDR2 YSYEKL. This CDR3 is built from 15 residues. In DNA form, the CDR3 reads TGCGCCAGCAGCCAACGGGGTGTGGGTCAAGAGACCCAGTACTTC. Translated, it gives CASSQRGVGQETQYF.

This clone was seen only once. The CDR3: CASSSGQGANTGELFF. The CDR3 DNA sequence: TGTGCCAGCAGTTCGGGACAGGGGGCCAACACCGGGGAGCTGTTTTTT. The V call is TRBV6-5, the J call TRBJ2-2, with 12 bases lining up with TRBD1. The CDR3 has 16 amino acids. Germline trimming cut 4 bases from V and 2 bases from J; bases unmatched to any gene: 2. Per germline, CDR1 MNHEY and CDR2 SVGAGI.

The chain joins TRBV11-3 to TRBJ2-3; tentatively, D is TRBD2 (6 bases). This CDR3 spans 14 amino acids. Trimming removed 4 bases at V and 8 bases at J, with 16 bases between. The germline V gene has CDR1 SGHNT and CDR2 YENEEA. In DNA, the CDR3 is TGTGCCAGCAGCTCTACGGGACTCGGGGGTACGCAGTATTTT. This sequence encodes CASSSTGLGGTQYF. Filled out from reference TRBV11-3 and TRBJ2-3, the complete variable domain reads EAGVVQSPRYKIIEKKQPVAFWCNPISGHNTLYWYLQNLGQGPELLIRYENEEAVDDSQLPKDRFSAERLKGVDSTLKIQPAELGDSAVYLCASSSTGLGGTQYFGPGTRLTVL.

The gene calls are TRBV19 and TRBJ2-1; D may be TRBD2 (6 bases). The CDR3 runs 14 residues. Germline-derived CDR1 and CDR2 are LNHDA and SQIVND (reference sequence). The V and J ends lost 4 bases and 6 bases respectively, with 13 bases between them. Here the CDR3 DNA reads TGTGCCAGTAGTACCTTCGGGACTTCCAATGAGCAGTTCTTC. Its translation: CASSTFGTSNEQFF.

This clone was picked up one time. The V gene is TRBV4-1, the J gene TRBJ2-6; D may be TRBD1 (5 bases). V dropped 0 bases and J dropped 2 bases, with 11 bases sitting between them. Germline V gives CDR1 MGHRA, CDR2 YSYEKL. This CDR3 spans 17 amino acids. Here the CDR3 DNA reads TGCGCCAGCAGCCAAGATGAAGGGGAAGCTGGGGCCAACGTCCTGACTTTC. Protein: CASSQDEGEAGANVLTF.

The rearrangement uses TRBV9 and TRBJ2-3; 13 bases are shared with TRBD2. The CDR3 is made up of 18 amino acids. Germline assignment: CDR1 SGDLS and CDR2 YYNGEE. V lost 0 bases and J lost 1; bases outside the gene matches: 5. The CDR3 nucleotides are TGTGCCAGCAGCGTAGTGGGACTAGCGGGGCTCGGCACAGATACGCAGTATTTT. Its protein is CASSVVGLAGLGTDTQYF.

The chain carries TRBV6-5 and TRBJ2-3; possibly TRBD1 for D (5 bases). CDR1 MNHEY and CDR2 SVGAGI come from the germline V gene. The CDR3 has 12 residues. Trimming shortened V by 6 bases and J by 8 bases, and 12 bases separated the two germline ends. The CDR3 sequence is CASSRDAFTQYF. CDR3 in DNA: TGTGCCAGCAGCAGGGATGCTTTTACGCAGTATTTT.

V is TRBV5-1 and J is TRBJ1-1, with 7 bases matching TRBD1. The CDR3 is 16 residues long. Losses at the gene ends were 4 bases for V and 4 bases for J; bases not matched to a gene: 13. In germline, CDR1 is SGHRS, CDR2 YFSETQ. The CDR3, as DNA: TGCGCCAGCAGCCCGGGACAGCGAACCAGGACCACTGAAGCTTTCTTT. Protein sequence: CASSPGQRTRTTEAFF. The full variable domain, in which reference TRBV5-1 and TRBJ1-1 provide the parts outside the CDR3, is KAGVTQTPRYLIKTRGQQVTLSCSPISGHRSVSWYQQTPGQGLQFLFEYFSETQRNKGNFPGRFSGRQFSNSRSEMNVSTLELGDSALYLCASSPGQRTRTTEAFFGQGTRLTVV.

The rearrangement joins TRBV19 to TRBJ1-4; D is unclear. Trimming left V 6 bases short and J 8 bases short, with 16 bases between. Germline CDR1 reads LNHDA; CDR2 reads SQIVND (reference sequence). The CDR3 covers 14 residues. The chain's CDR3 is CASRPERLTEKLFF. CDR3 DNA sequence: TGTGCCAGTAGACCCGAACGGTTGACGGAAAAACTGTTTTTT.

This clone counts as medium-sized (0.01 to 0.1%). V usage is TRBV5-6 and J usage is TRBJ2-7, with D maybe TRBD1 (7 bases). The V end was cut by 3 bases, the J end by 6 bases, with 19 bases between. Germline assignment: CDR1 SGHDT and CDR2 YYEEEE. The CDR3 contains 15 residues. CDR3 protein: CASSYPPGGGREQYF. Here the CDR3 DNA reads TGTGCCAGCAGCTACCCGCCCGGAGGGGGCCGCGAGCAGTACTTC.

This clone has just a few counts. The rearrangement uses TRBV18 and TRBJ2-7; 7 bases agree with TRBD1. Trimming took 1 base from V and 5 from J; bases not matched to a gene: 11. The CDR3 is made up of 16 amino acids. Germline V lookup: CDR1 KGHSH, CDR2 LQKENI. The CDR3 DNA reads TGTGCCAGCTCACCACTCCGGGACAGTCCGGCCCACGAGCAGTACTTC. It yields the protein CASSPLRDSPAHEQYF.

The V and J genes are TRBV19 and TRBJ1-4, with 9 bases fitting TRBD1. The ends lost 4 bases at V and 3 bases at J; junction bases unmatched: 3. The CDR3 spans 15 residues. The germline V gene has CDR1 LNHDA and CDR2 SQIVND (reference sequence). CDR3 bases: TGTGCCAGTAGTAAACAGGGGGCTGCTAATGAAAAACTGTTTTTT. Amino acid sequence: CASSKQGAANEKLFF.

The V call is TRBV10-3, the J call TRBJ2-3, with a tentative D call TRBD2 (5 bases). Germline CDR1 is ENHRY and CDR2 is SYGVKD. Trimming pared 3 bases from V and 6 bases from J, leaving 13 bases between. The CDR3 has 14 residues. CDR3: CAISDGLGADTQYF. The CDR3 DNA is TGTGCCATCAGTGATGGCCTGGGAGCGGATACGCAGTATTTT.

This clone was seen only a few times. The rearrangement joins TRBV19 to TRBJ2-2; D may be TRBD1 (6 bases). V lost 5 bases, J lost 5 bases, and 12 bases lay in between. This CDR3 comprises 14 residues. The V gene's germline CDR1 is LNHDA and CDR2 SQIVND (reference sequence). The CDR3: CASSVTGGTGELFF. CDR3 in DNA: TGTGCCAGTAGTGTGACAGGTGGAACCGGGGAGCTGTTTTTT.

This clone was seen just once. The rearrangement links TRBV6-1 to TRBJ2-3; 9 bases match TRBD2. The germline V gene encodes CDR1 MNHNS and CDR2 SASEGT. Losses at the gene ends were 2 bases for V and 5 bases for J; bases not matched to a gene: 5. This CDR3 region has 15 residues. CDR3 sequence: CASSELAGRVDTQYF. The CDR3 region has the DNA TGTGCCAGCAGTGAACTAGCGGGGCGGGTAGATACGCAGTATTTT.

The chain couples TRBV19 to TRBJ1-5; D call uncertain. Per the germline V gene, CDR1 is LNHDA and CDR2 is SQIVND (reference sequence). V lost 0 bases, J lost 2 bases, and 2 bases lay in between. This CDR3 spans 13 amino acids. This chain's CDR3 is CASSIEGNQPQHF. The CDR3 DNA sequence: TGTGCCAGTAGTATAGAGGGCAATCAGCCCCAGCATTTT. The full variable domain, completed using reference TRBV19 and TRBJ1-5, is DGGITQSPKYLFRKEGQNVTLSCEQNLNHDAMYWYRQDPGQGLRLIYYSQIVNDFQKGDIAEGYSVSREKKESFPLTVTSAQKNPTAFYLCASSIEGNQPQHFGDGTRLSIL.

The rearrangement joins TRBV2 to TRBJ2-3; 11 bases are shared with TRBD1. The V gene end was trimmed by 11 bases and the J gene end by 4 bases; junction bases not matched to a gene: 14. The germline V gene encodes CDR1 SNHLY and CDR2 FYNNEI. The CDR3 has 16 residues. The CDR3 reads CAGKRPGQGASDTQYF. CDR3 bases: TGTGCCGGCAAGCGGCCAGGACAGGGGGCGTCAGATACGCAGTATTTT.

The chain employs TRBV11-2 and TRBJ1-6, with a tentative D call TRBD1 (6 bases). There are 14 residues in the CDR3. V was trimmed by 0 bases and J by 7 bases, leaving 7 bases between them. Germline CDR1 reads SGHAT; CDR2 reads FQNNGV. CDR3 DNA: TGTGCCAGCAGCTTAGAAAGGGGGAATTCACCCCTCCACTTT. It codes for CASSLERGNSPLHF.

The J gene is TRBJ1-2, the V gene TRBV29-1; 7 bases agree with TRBD1. CDR1 and CDR2 (germline): SQVTM, ANQGSEA. The CDR3 contains 12 residues. V was clipped by 7 bases and J by 8 bases; unmatched bases: 10. The CDR3 nucleotides are TGCAGCGCTCGTGAAGGGACAGAGGGCTACACCTTC. Protein product: CSAREGTEGYTF.

The rearrangement joins TRBV6-6 to TRBJ2-7; 8 nucleotides match TRBD1. From germline, CDR1 is MNHNY and CDR2 SVGAGI (reference sequence). With 6 bases clipped from V and 4 bases from J, the junction kept 8 bases outside the gene matches. This CDR3 is 14 amino acids long. The CDR3 coding sequence is TGTGCCAGCAGGGGGACAGGACCCAAATACGAGCAGTACTTC. It yields the protein CASRGTGPKYEQYF.

This chain links TRBV4-1 with TRBJ1-4, with D possibly matching TRBD1 (6 bases). The CDR3 has 16 residues. Per germline, CDR1 MGHRA and CDR2 YSYEKL. V lost 0 bases to trimming and J lost 10 bases, with 18 bases between them. Here the CDR3 DNA reads TGCGCCAGCAGCCAAGAGGGACAAGGAGCGGGTCGAAAACTGTTTTTT. Amino acids: CASSQEGQGAGRKLFF.

This chain links TRBV12-5 with TRBJ2-1; the D is unclear. V lost 1 base and J lost 3, with 7 bases in between. The CDR3 totals 14 residues. Germline V gene sequence: CDR1 LGHNT, CDR2 FRNRAP. CDR3 region: CASGLGNFYNEQFF. CDR3 DNA: TGTGCTAGTGGTTTGGGGAATTTCTACAATGAGCAGTTCTTC. Full variable domain (rest looked up from reference TRBV12-5 and TRBJ2-1): DARVTQTPRHKVTEMGQEVTMRCQPILGHNTVFWYRQTMMQGLELLAYFRNRAPLDDSGMPKDRFSAEMPDATLATLKIQPSEPRDSAVYFCASGLGNFYNEQFFGPGTRLTVL.